This T cell receptor beta chain was recovered during a study of control samples from healthy donors and cancer patients. The CDR3 length is 16 residues. Looked up from germline, CDR1 is SGDLS and CDR2 is YYNGEE. V was clipped by 4 bases and J by 4 bases; unmatched bases: 13. Produced via immunoSEQ multiplex PCR; TCRdb's table is partial and in-frame only. Altogether around 100,000 clones are present, 90% to 95% being singletons, with the ten largest covering 2.5%. The source of this sequence is a woman aged 18-30 years in good health. The V and J genes are TRBV9 and TRBJ1-1, with 7 bases identical to TRBD1. Specimen: blood. CDR3 in DNA: TGTGCCAGCAGCACTCCTCCCTCAGGGGGTATCACTGAAGCTTTCTTT. It is translated as CASSTPPSGGITEAFF.